This T cell receptor beta chain originates from a study of blood T cell repertoires in COVID-19 (dated by TCRdb to about 2020). With regard to the full study: The collaborator samples originated in the United States, Italy and Spain and spanned the acute and convalescent phases of COVID-19. The samples were drawn from two sources: the first 160 participants of the ongoing ImmuneRACE study, and 1,000 to 1,500 subjects contributed by 6 global collaborators. Where HLA class I and class II types were available, the types were taken from metadata supplied by the sample provider, not from assay-based typing. The material from the prospective study consisted of cDNA or gDNA derived from T cells, B-cell-depleted T cells, or PBMCs. Subjects who had been exposed to COVID-19, were actively infected with it, or had recovered from it provided the deeply sampled blood TCRbeta repertoires that made up the dataset. A de-identified subject ID, COVID-19 status, age in years and sex were almost always included in the sample metadata. The repertoires were made available in a free public database intended to serve as a resource for research on the immune response to SARS-CoV-2.

In the prospective study, participants were roughly 18 to 90 years old, resided in fewer than 25 geographic areas of the United States, and were enrolled through a virtual design. Cohort assignment in the prospective study relied on participant-reported clinical history from a screening survey and a study questionnaire. A participant counted as exposed if, within 2 weeks of entering the study, that participant had been in contact with someone who had a PCR-confirmed or clinician-diagnosed COVID-19 case. In the prospective study, whole blood, serum and a nasopharyngeal or oropharyngeal swab were collected from each participant by mobile phlebotomists. Over an approximately 2-month period, participants in the prospective study had the option of providing additional blood draws and questionnaires. Blood samples from the prospective study were shipped frozen or at room temperature prior to DNA extraction.

This clone showed up just once. What this receptor recognizes is not known. There are no base qualities to consult, and no much larger clone falls within one base. CDR1 SGHTA and CDR2 FQGNSA were looked up in the germline V gene. The CDR3 runs 14 amino acids, cysteine and phenylalanine included. Only the CDR3 portion is preserved as DNA: 42 bases, with reading frame beginning at the first base. Trimming at the junction amounts to 5 bases on V and 5 bases on J, and the germline ends lie 13 bases apart. What the research found in general, with its limitations: The amount of clinical and demographic metadata varied by source and participant and was provided uncurated.

TCRbeta CDR3 regions were amplified from genomic DNA by means of the immunoSEQ Assay, a bias-controlled multiplex PCR. In the authors' own workflow: Within the assay, amplification of reference gene primers was used to estimate how many nucleated cells each sample contained. Sequence reads were collapsed and filtered to measure the absolute abundance of every unique TCRbeta CDR3 rearrangement. Productive Simpson clonality was computed per sample as the square root of Simpson's diversity index over productive rearrangements. The table comes from immuneACCESS by way of TCRdb, which keeps in-frame sequences with V and J called. Part of the clones is missing from these tables; in studies checked, under half for an unresolved V gene and the rest for unknown reasons. From that table come the V and J calls and clone size; the DNA was used to work out D and trimming. The sample table lists a few hundred thousand clones, about 90% of them with a count of one. 2.9% of the sample is held by the ten biggest clonotypes.

Recombination joined TRBV7-2 with TRBJ2-1; D gene: possibly TRBD2, on 6 matching bases. Source material: PBMCs or T cells enriched from blood (not recorded which). The sequence was obtained from a woman in her forties or fifties who had been exposed to COVID-19. The DNA sequence is given as TGTGCCAGCAGCCCGGGACTTATTCACAATGAGCAGTTCTTC. This codes for CASSPGLIHNEQFF.